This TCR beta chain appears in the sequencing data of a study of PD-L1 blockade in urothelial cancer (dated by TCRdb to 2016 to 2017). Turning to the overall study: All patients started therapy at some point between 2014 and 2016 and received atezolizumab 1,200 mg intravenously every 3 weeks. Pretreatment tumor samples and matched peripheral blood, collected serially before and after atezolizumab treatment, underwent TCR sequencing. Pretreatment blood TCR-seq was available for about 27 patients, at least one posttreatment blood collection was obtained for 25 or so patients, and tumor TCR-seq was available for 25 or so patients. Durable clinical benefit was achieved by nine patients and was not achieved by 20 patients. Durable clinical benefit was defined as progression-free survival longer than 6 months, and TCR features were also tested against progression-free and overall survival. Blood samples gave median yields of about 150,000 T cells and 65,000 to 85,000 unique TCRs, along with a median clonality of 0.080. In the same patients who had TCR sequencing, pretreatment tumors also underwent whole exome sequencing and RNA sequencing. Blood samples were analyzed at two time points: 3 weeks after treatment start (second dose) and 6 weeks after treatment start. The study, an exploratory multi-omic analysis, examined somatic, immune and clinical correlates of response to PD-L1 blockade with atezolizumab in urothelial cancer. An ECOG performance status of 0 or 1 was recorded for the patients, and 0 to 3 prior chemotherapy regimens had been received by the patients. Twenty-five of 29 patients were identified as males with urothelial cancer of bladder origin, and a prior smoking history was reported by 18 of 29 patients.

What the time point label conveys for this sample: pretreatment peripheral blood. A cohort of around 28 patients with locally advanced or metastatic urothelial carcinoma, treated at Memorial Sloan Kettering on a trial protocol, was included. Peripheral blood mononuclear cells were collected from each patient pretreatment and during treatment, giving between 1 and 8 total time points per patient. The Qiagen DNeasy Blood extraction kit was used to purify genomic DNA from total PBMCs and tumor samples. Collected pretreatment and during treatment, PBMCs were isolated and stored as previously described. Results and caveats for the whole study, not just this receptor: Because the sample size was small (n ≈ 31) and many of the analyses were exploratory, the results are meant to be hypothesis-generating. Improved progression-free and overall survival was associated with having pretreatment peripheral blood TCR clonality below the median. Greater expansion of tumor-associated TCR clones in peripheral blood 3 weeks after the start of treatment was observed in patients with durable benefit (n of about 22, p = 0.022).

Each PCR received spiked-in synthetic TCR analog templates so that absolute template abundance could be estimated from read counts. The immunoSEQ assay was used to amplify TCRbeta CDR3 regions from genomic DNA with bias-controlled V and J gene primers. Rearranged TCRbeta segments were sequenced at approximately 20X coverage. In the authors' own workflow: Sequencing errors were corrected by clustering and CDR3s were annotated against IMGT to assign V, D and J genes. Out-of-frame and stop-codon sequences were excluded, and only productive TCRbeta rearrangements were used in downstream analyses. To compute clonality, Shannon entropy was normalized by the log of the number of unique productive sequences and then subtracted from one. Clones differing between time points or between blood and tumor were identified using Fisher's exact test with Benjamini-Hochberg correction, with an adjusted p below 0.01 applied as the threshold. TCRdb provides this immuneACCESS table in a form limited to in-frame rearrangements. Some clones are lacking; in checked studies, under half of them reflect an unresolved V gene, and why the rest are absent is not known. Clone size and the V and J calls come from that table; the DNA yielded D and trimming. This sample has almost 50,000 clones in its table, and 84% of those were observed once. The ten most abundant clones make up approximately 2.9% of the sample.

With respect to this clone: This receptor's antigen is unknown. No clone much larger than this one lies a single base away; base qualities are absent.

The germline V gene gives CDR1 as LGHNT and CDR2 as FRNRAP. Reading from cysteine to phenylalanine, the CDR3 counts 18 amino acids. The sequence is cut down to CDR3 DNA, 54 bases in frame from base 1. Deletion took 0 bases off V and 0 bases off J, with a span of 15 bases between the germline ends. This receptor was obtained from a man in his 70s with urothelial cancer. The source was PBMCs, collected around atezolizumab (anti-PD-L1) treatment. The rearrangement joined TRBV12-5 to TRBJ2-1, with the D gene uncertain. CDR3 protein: CASGLVGFSSSSYNEQFF. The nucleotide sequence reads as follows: TGTGCTAGTGGTTTGGTAGGCTTCAGCTCTAGCTCCTACAATGAGCAGTTCTTC.